This is a list of T cell receptor beta chains from one sample in a study of identical twins. One entry per CDR3 protein results from TCRdb running MiXCR on the 5' RACE reads. The data contain 570,000 or so distinct CDR3 sequences, approximately 10% of them singletons. This same sample was also taken into another study, of yellow fever vaccine responses in identical twins.

The sample consisted of PBMCs. These receptors were obtained from a woman younger than 35 in good health. Both conserved end residues are part of each CDR3. The order of the fields is CDR3 length, J gene, V gene, clone size, D gene, CDR3 DNA, CDR3 protein. The D gene is left open where the match is weak. Rows give clone size only sometimes, using once, few, many, or a class for an expanded clone.

>14|TRBJ2-7|TRBV5-1|many|TRBD1
TGCGCCAGCAGCTCGGACAGGTTCTCCTACGAGCAGTACTTC
CASSSDRFSYEQYF
>15|TRBJ2-1|TRBV10-3|many|TRBD1
TGTGCCATCAGTGAACAGGGGAGCTCCTACAATGAGCAGTTCTTC
CAISEQGSSYNEQFF
>15|TRBJ2-3|TRBV6-1|few|NA
TGTGCCAGCAGCCCTTTCCGGGTCGACACAGATACGCAGTATTTT
CASSPFRVDTDTQYF
>15|TRBJ2-7|TRBV29-1|few|TRBD1
TGCAGCGTTGAACCCCAGACAGGGGCCCCTTTCGAGCAGTACTTC
CSVEPQTGAPFEQYF
>15|TRBJ2-1|TRBV4-2|NA|NA
TGTGCCAGCAGCCCCCGACTAGGGGGTCGCGATGAGCAGTTCTTC
CASSPRLGGRDEQFF
>15|TRBJ2-7|TRBV5-1|few|NA
TGCGCCAGCACCTGGGGGAGACAGCCACCCTACGAGCAGTACTTC
CASTWGRQPPYEQYF
>16|TRBJ2-7|TRBV7-9|NA|NA
TGTGCCAGTGCCCCATCTGACAAGGTGGGCTCCTACGAGCAGTACTTC
CASAPSDKVGSYEQYF
>15|TRBJ1-6|TRBV5-1|many|TRBD1
TGCGCCAGCAGCTTTACAGGGGTCATTAATTCACCCCTCCACTTT
CASSFTGVINSPLHF
>16|TRBJ1-5|TRBV7-2|NA|NA
TGTGCCAGCAGCTTAGCGGTGGGTTTTGGCAATCAGCCCCAGCATTTT
CASSLAVGFGNQPQHF
>16|TRBJ2-7|TRBV6-2/TRBV6-3|NA|NA
TGTGCCAGCAGTAGCCCCAAGGGCGCCCGCTCCTACGAGCAGTACTTC
CASSSPKGARSYEQYF
>16|TRBJ2-7|TRBV20-1|NA|TRBD2
TGCAGTGCCAAGCAAATCGGGACTAGCGGGAACTACGAGCAGTACTTC
CSAKQIGTSGNYEQYF
>13|TRBJ2-7|TRBV7-2|NA|TRBD2
TGTGCCAGCAGCGAACTTAGCGGGGGCGAGCAGTACTTC
CASSELSGGEQYF
>15|TRBJ2-7|TRBV7-2|few|TRBD2
TGTGCCAGCATCTCAGGGCGGGGGGCCTCCTACGAGCAGTACTTC
CASISGRGASYEQYF
>15|TRBJ2-7|TRBV18|once|NA
TGTGCCAGCTCAGCAGAGACTAGTTCCATCAGCGAGCAGTACTTC
CASSAETSSISEQYF
>15|TRBJ2-7|TRBV29-1|NA|NA
TGCAGCGTTGAGGGCAGGGACTCGACGTCCTACGAGCAGTACTTC
CSVEGRDSTSYEQYF
>15|TRBJ2-7|TRBV3-1|NA|TRBD1
TGTGCCAGCAGCCAAGGGGACAGCCGAAACTACGAGCAGTACTTC
CASSQGDSRNYEQYF
>14|TRBJ2-5|TRBV6-5|NA|TRBD1
TGTGCCAGCAGTTCCACACAGGGGGAAGAGACCCAGTACTTC
CASSSTQGEETQYF
>15|TRBJ2-1|TRBV30|few|NA
TGTGCCTGGAGTGTACTTCAAACGATAGAGGGGGAGCAGTTCTTC
CAWSVLQTIEGEQFF
>14|TRBJ2-3|TRBV27|NA|NA
TGTGCCAGCAGTTCGTTCACCGACACAGATACGCAGTATTTT
CASSSFTDTDTQYF
>15|TRBJ2-7|TRBV20-1|few|TRBD1
TGCAGTGCCCAGACCCGGACAGGGCCGACGTACGAGCAGTACTTC
CSAQTRTGPTYEQYF
>15|TRBJ2-2|TRBV11-2|few|NA
TGTGCCAGCAGCTCCATTGGCTGGAACACCGGGGAGCTGTTTTTT
CASSSIGWNTGELFF
>16|TRBJ2-5|TRBV20-1|NA|NA
TGCAGTGCTAGTAATAGCCTGTCTGCTTACCAAGAGACCCAGTACTTC
CSASNSLSAYQETQYF
>12|TRBJ2-4|TRBV28|NA|NA
TGTGCCAGCAGTTTAGGGCCGGGACACGGGTACTTC
CASSLGPGHGYF
>14|TRBJ1-5|TRBV12-3/TRBV12-4|many|NA
TGTGCCAGCAGTTTAAAGGGGACGGGTCAGCCCCAGCATTTT
CASSLKGTGQPQHF
>20|TRBJ2-7|TRBV20-1|many|TRBD1
TGCAGTGCTAGATCTCAGACCCGGTCCGGACAGGGGGTGGGTTACTACGAGCAGTACTTC
CSARSQTRSGQGVGYYEQYF
>14|TRBJ2-3|TRBV27|few|NA
TGTGCCAGCAGTTTACCGGACGACACCGATACGCAGTATTTT
CASSLPDDTDTQYF
>15|TRBJ2-7|TRBV5-1|NA|TRBD1
TGCGCCAGCAGCCTAGGACAGGAACTCTTGGGCGAGCAGTACTTC
CASSLGQELLGEQYF
>17|TRBJ2-3|TRBV6-5|few|TRBD2
TGTGCCAGCAGTTACTCGACTAGCGGCCTACACACAGATACGCAGTATTTT
CASSYSTSGLHTDTQYF
>17|TRBJ2-4|TRBV7-2|many|TRBD2
TGTGCCAGCAGCCCGAGGACTAGCGGGGGATCCAAAAACATTCAGTACTTC
CASSPRTSGGSKNIQYF
>16|TRBJ2-3|TRBV7-2|many|TRBD1
TGTGCCAGCAGCTTTACCCGACAGGGGGGGAAGGATACGCAGTATTTT
CASSFTRQGGKDTQYF
>17|TRBJ2-7|TRBV7-9|few|TRBD1
TGTGCCAGCAGCTCCCTGAGCCCCGGGACAGCCTCCTACGAGCAGTACTTC
CASSSLSPGTASYEQYF
>15|TRBJ2-1|TRBV2|many|TRBD1
TGTGCCAGCACCGATGGGACAGCAGAGTACAATGAGCAGTTCTTC
CASTDGTAEYNEQFF
>16|TRBJ2-2|TRBV10-2|NA|NA
TGCGCCAGCAGTGATTCAGGGGCACTAAACACCGGGGAGCTGTTTTTT
CASSDSGALNTGELFF
>15|TRBJ2-1|TRBV5-6|NA|TRBD2
TGTGCCAGCAGCGGGACGGGGGGGATACGCAATGAGCAGTTCTTC
CASSGTGGIRNEQFF
>15|TRBJ1-2|TRBV4-1|many|NA
TGCGCCAGCAGCCAAGCCGGGATCTCGCGGGGAGGCTACACCTTC
CASSQAGISRGGYTF
>13|TRBJ2-7|TRBV28|NA|NA
TGTACCACCTCCCCGCGGCTTTCCTACGAGCAGTACTTC
CTTSPRLSYEQYF
>16|TRBJ2-7|TRBV24-1|few|TRBD2
TGTGCCACCGGGCGCGGGAGACTAGCGAGTGCCTACGAGCAGTACTTC
CATGRGRLASAYEQYF
>13|TRBJ2-1|TRBV7-9|few|NA
TGTGCCAGCAGCTCCCCCGGTAGCAATGAGCAGTTCTTC
CASSSPGSNEQFF
>16|TRBJ2-2|TRBV24-1|few|TRBD1
TGTGCCACCAGTGATTTCGGGACAGTCAACACCGGGGAGCTGTTTTTT
CATSDFGTVNTGELFF
>14|TRBJ2-1|TRBV29-1|NA|NA
TGCAGCGTTGCCAGGATGGGGGGAAACAATGAGCAGTTCTTC
CSVARMGGNNEQFF
>14|TRBJ2-3|TRBV6-5|NA|NA
TGTGCCAGCAGTTATGGGGGTACCGAAGATACGCAGTATTTT
CASSYGGTEDTQYF
>13|TRBJ2-5|TRBV5-8|NA|NA
TGTGCCAGCAGCGTGGGTGCGGGTAGGACCCAGTACTTC
CASSVGAGRTQYF
>15|TRBJ2-5|TRBV15|NA|NA
TGTGCCACCAGCAGAGTTGCAGCCCCGAGGGAGACCCAGTACTTC
CATSRVAAPRETQYF
>14|TRBJ2-7|TRBV7-2|few|TRBD1
TGTGCCAGCAGCCACGGACAGGGCGGAACCGAGCAGTACTTC
CASSHGQGGTEQYF
>15|TRBJ2-5|TRBV6-2/TRBV6-3|few|TRBD2
TGTGCCAGCAGTTACTCAATAACTAGCGCGGAGACCCAGTACTTC
CASSYSITSAETQYF
>19|TRBJ2-2|TRBV6-5|few|TRBD2
TGTGCCAGCAGTTACACCCATCGTTTCGGACTAGAGTACACCGGGGAGCTGTTTTTT
CASSYTHRFGLEYTGELFF
>13|TRBJ1-2|TRBV27|NA|NA
TGTGCCAGCAGTTTAGCACCTGCCTATGGCTACACCTTC
CASSLAPAYGYTF